This TCR beta chain emerged from a study of PD-L1 blockade in urothelial cancer. Study information: When patients started atezolizumab around 2014, it was given at 1,200 mg intravenously every 3 weeks.

Germline CDR1 reads MNHNS; CDR2 reads SASEGT. There are 11 residues in the CDR3. Trimming removed 6 bases at V and 9 bases at J, with 9 bases between. The time point was: peripheral blood 6 weeks after treatment start. Here immunoSEQ multiplex PCR was the method, and the copy in TCRdb shows in-frame clones only, minus some. Here the sample spans around 100,000 clones, around 93% being singletons. Here the sequenced sample was PBMCs, taken around atezolizumab (anti-PD-L1) treatment. The rearrangement uses TRBV6-1 and TRBJ2-1; perhaps TRBD2 as D (6 bases). This receptor was obtained from a man aged 60 to 75 with urothelial cancer. This chain's CDR3 is CASSGTSEQFF. CDR3 DNA: TGTGCCAGCAGCGGGACTTCTGAGCAGTTCTTC.